A selection of T cell receptor beta chains follows, all from one sample in a study of technical replicates of blood from a handful of donors. This table comes from immunoSEQ multiplex PCR, and its TCRdb copy is limited to in-frame clones, with some not included. This table has almost 70,000 clones, 80% to 90% appearing once. Source material: PBMCs. The receptors were gathered from a human donor in good health. Some clones in this sample may be carry-over from other donors' samples. Each CDR3 is given with its conserved first and last residue. The order of the fields is clone size, J gene, V gene, D gene, CDR3 DNA, CDR3 protein. A D gene is named only where the DNA matches it firmly. Expanded clones are given a class, and other clones once, few, many or no size at all.

abundance: .; j_gene: TRBJ1-4; v_gene: TRBV5-4; d_gene: .; CDR3nt: TGTGCCAGCAGCTTGGCCGGGGAGGAGGGAAAACTGTTTTTT; CDR3aa: CASSLAGEEGKLFF
abundance: .; j_gene: TRBJ1-6; v_gene: TRBV10-3; d_gene: TRBD1; CDR3nt: TGTGCCATCAGTGAGAGACAGGGAGAGAATTCACCCCTCCACTTT; CDR3aa: CAISERQGENSPLHF
abundance: .; j_gene: TRBJ2-5; v_gene: TRBV10-3; d_gene: TRBD1; CDR3nt: TGTGCCATCAGTGCGGGGACAGGGGCCTTCGAGACCCAGTACTTC; CDR3aa: CAISAGTGAFETQYF
abundance: many; j_gene: TRBJ2-7; v_gene: TRBV27; d_gene: TRBD2; CDR3nt: TGTGCCAGCGGGACTAGCGGGAGCAACGAGCAGTACTTC; CDR3aa: CASGTSGSNEQYF
abundance: .; j_gene: TRBJ2-7; v_gene: TRBV5-1; d_gene: TRBD1; CDR3nt: TGCGCCAGCAGCTTCGGGACAGGGGAGAGCTACGAGCAGTACTTC; CDR3aa: CASSFGTGESYEQYF
abundance: .; j_gene: TRBJ2-4; v_gene: TRBV2; d_gene: TRBD1; CDR3nt: TGTGCCAGCACGGGAAGACAGGGGCCAAACATTCAGTACTTC; CDR3aa: CASTGRQGPNIQYF
abundance: once; j_gene: TRBJ2-6; v_gene: TRBV4-1; d_gene: TRBD2; CDR3nt: TGCGCCAGCAGCCATACCCTAGCGGGGGGTCAATCTGGGGCCAACGTCCTGACTTTC; CDR3aa: CASSHTLAGGQSGANVLTF
abundance: once; j_gene: TRBJ2-3; v_gene: TRBV5-1; d_gene: TRBD2; CDR3nt: TGCGCCAGCAGCTTGAGACGGGGGGTGACAGATACGCAGTATTTT; CDR3aa: CASSLRRGVTDTQYF
abundance: .; j_gene: TRBJ2-2; v_gene: TRBV19; d_gene: TRBD1; CDR3nt: TGTGCCAGCGGGACGGGACAGGGGACCGGGGAGCTGTTTTTT; CDR3aa: CASGTGQGTGELFF
abundance: .; j_gene: TRBJ2-3; v_gene: TRBV6-1; d_gene: .; CDR3nt: TGTGCCAGCAGTGAAGTAGGAGGGGCCGGGGCAGATACGCAGTATTTT; CDR3aa: CASSEVGGAGADTQYF
abundance: .; j_gene: TRBJ2-1; v_gene: TRBV10-3; d_gene: .; CDR3nt: TGTGCCATCAGTGAGTCTCAGGGAAGGGGTGAGCAGTTCTTC; CDR3aa: CAISESQGRGEQFF
abundance: .; j_gene: TRBJ2-2; v_gene: TRBV9; d_gene: .; CDR3nt: TGTGCCAGCAGCTCAACGCGGGATACCGGGGAGCTGTTTTTT; CDR3aa: CASSSTRDTGELFF
abundance: .; j_gene: TRBJ2-3; v_gene: TRBV14; d_gene: TRBD1; CDR3nt: TGTGCCAGCAGCCAAGAGGACAGGGACTATACGCAGTATTTT; CDR3aa: CASSQEDRDYTQYF
abundance: .; j_gene: TRBJ2-7; v_gene: TRBV4-3; d_gene: TRBD2; CDR3nt: TGCGCCAGCAGCCAAGATCTAGCGGGAGCCCTCTCCTACGAGCAGTACTTC; CDR3aa: CASSQDLAGALSYEQYF
abundance: .; j_gene: TRBJ1-2; v_gene: TRBV2; d_gene: .; CDR3nt: TGTGCCAGCAGTCCCCGCCCAACTTTCTTCCTATCGGATGGCTACACCTTC; CDR3aa: CASSPRPTFFLSDGYTF
abundance: .; j_gene: TRBJ2-7; v_gene: TRBV7-3; d_gene: .; CDR3nt: TGTGCCAGCAGCTTAACGGGCCCCTACGAGCAGTACTTC; CDR3aa: CASSLTGPYEQYF
abundance: .; j_gene: TRBJ1-5; v_gene: TRBV5-6; d_gene: TRBD1; CDR3nt: TGTGCCAGCAGCTCTTATGGACAGGGTACGCGGAATCAGCCCCAGCATTTT; CDR3aa: CASSSYGQGTRNQPQHF
abundance: .; j_gene: TRBJ2-1; v_gene: TRBV9; d_gene: TRBD1; CDR3nt: TGTGCCAGCAGCCTCCGCGACAGGGTCGGTGAGCAGTTCTTC; CDR3aa: CASSLRDRVGEQFF
abundance: .; j_gene: TRBJ2-3; v_gene: TRBV5-4; d_gene: TRBD2; CDR3nt: TGTGCCAGCAGCTTGTCGTTAGCGGGGGGCGGGGCAGATACGCAGTATTTT; CDR3aa: CASSLSLAGGGADTQYF
abundance: .; j_gene: TRBJ1-5; v_gene: TRBV2; d_gene: .; CDR3nt: TGTGCCAGCAGTGACCATCTAAATCAGCCCCAGCATTTT; CDR3aa: CASSDHLNQPQHF
abundance: .; j_gene: TRBJ2-1; v_gene: TRBV7-6; d_gene: .; CDR3nt: TGTGCCAGCAGCTTAGTTTCAGCGGAGGGACACAATGAGCAGTTCTTC; CDR3aa: CASSLVSAEGHNEQFF
abundance: .; j_gene: TRBJ2-5; v_gene: TRBV7-9; d_gene: TRBD2; CDR3nt: TGTGCCAGCAGCTTACTAGCGGGAGGGCCCCTGGAGACCCAGTACTTC; CDR3aa: CASSLLAGGPLETQYF
abundance: .; j_gene: TRBJ2-7; v_gene: TRBV7-9; d_gene: .; CDR3nt: TGTGCCAGCAGCCGAGGGGGCGAGCAGTACTTC; CDR3aa: CASSRGGEQYF
abundance: .; j_gene: TRBJ1-6; v_gene: TRBV5-1; d_gene: .; CDR3nt: TGCGCCAGCAGCAACAGGGAGGGGTCGCGGTCACCCCTCCACTTT; CDR3aa: CASSNREGSRSPLHF
abundance: .; j_gene: TRBJ1-1; v_gene: TRBV6-5; d_gene: .; CDR3nt: TGTGCCAGCAGTTACCAGGGGAACACTGAAGCTTTCTTT; CDR3aa: CASSYQGNTEAFF
abundance: once; j_gene: TRBJ1-5; v_gene: TRBV6-1; d_gene: .; CDR3nt: TGTGCCAGCAGTGAACAGTCGGGGCAGCCCCAGCATTTT; CDR3aa: CASSEQSGQPQHF
abundance: few; j_gene: TRBJ1-2; v_gene: TRBV10-3; d_gene: TRBD1; CDR3nt: TGTGCCATCAGTGAGTCGTCTGAGGACAGGGGCTTC; CDR3aa: CAISESSEDRGF
abundance: few; j_gene: TRBJ2-3; v_gene: TRBV7-9; d_gene: .; CDR3nt: TGTGCCAGCAGCTCAGGGACTGGGAAATTCGCAGATACGCAGTATTTT; CDR3aa: CASSSGTGKFADTQYF
abundance: .; j_gene: TRBJ1-2; v_gene: TRBV2; d_gene: .; CDR3nt: TGTGCCAGCAGTGAAGCGCCGGGACATAACTATGGCTACACCTTC; CDR3aa: CASSEAPGHNYGYTF
abundance: .; j_gene: TRBJ1-3; v_gene: TRBV7-2; d_gene: TRBD1; CDR3nt: TGTGCCAGCAGCTCTAACAGGGGGGCTGGAAACACCATATATTTT; CDR3aa: CASSSNRGAGNTIYF
abundance: once; j_gene: TRBJ1-1; v_gene: TRBV27; d_gene: .; CDR3nt: TGTGCCAGCAGTCCGGAACCGTCAAGGGGATGGACTGAAGCTTTCTTT; CDR3aa: CASSPEPSRGWTEAFF
abundance: .; j_gene: TRBJ1-4; v_gene: TRBV28; d_gene: .; CDR3nt: TGTGCCAGCAGTTCCTCCTACCGGGGTGAAAAACTGTTTTTT; CDR3aa: CASSSSYRGEKLFF
abundance: .; j_gene: TRBJ2-7; v_gene: TRBV7-8; d_gene: .; CDR3nt: TGTGCCAGCAGCTTAGGATGGGGCCCCTACGAGCAGTACTTC; CDR3aa: CASSLGWGPYEQYF
abundance: .; j_gene: TRBJ2-1; v_gene: TRBV5-5; d_gene: .; CDR3nt: TGTGCCAGCAGTCAGGGTGGCTCCTACAATGAGCAGTTCTTC; CDR3aa: CASSQGGSYNEQFF
abundance: .; j_gene: TRBJ2-1; v_gene: TRBV7-8; d_gene: TRBD2; CDR3nt: TGTGCCAGCAGCTTAGTGGGACTAGCCAAAGAGCAGTTCTTC; CDR3aa: CASSLVGLAKEQFF
abundance: .; j_gene: TRBJ1-2; v_gene: TRBV6-5; d_gene: .; CDR3nt: TGTGCCAGCGAATTCCGGGGTGGCTACACCTTC; CDR3aa: CASEFRGGYTF
abundance: .; j_gene: TRBJ1-2; v_gene: TRBV7-9; d_gene: TRBD1; CDR3nt: TGTGCCAGCAGCTGGACAGGGGATGTTGGCTACACCTTC; CDR3aa: CASSWTGDVGYTF
abundance: .; j_gene: TRBJ1-4; v_gene: TRBV4-3; d_gene: .; CDR3nt: TGCGCCAGCAGCCTCGGTCATGAAAAACTGTTTTTT; CDR3aa: CASSLGHEKLFF
abundance: .; j_gene: TRBJ2-3; v_gene: TRBV2; d_gene: TRBD2; CDR3nt: TGTGCCAGCAGTGTTTCACTAGCGGGGAACACAGATACGCAGTATTTT; CDR3aa: CASSVSLAGNTDTQYF
abundance: .; j_gene: TRBJ1-2; v_gene: TRBV12-5; d_gene: .; CDR3nt: TGTGCTAGTGCCTTCAGGACAACTAACTATGGCTACACCTTC; CDR3aa: CASAFRTTNYGYTF
abundance: .; j_gene: TRBJ2-7; v_gene: TRBV11-3; d_gene: .; CDR3nt: TGTGCCAGCAGCTTACGGCCGGCTAGCCCTTACGAGCAGTACTTC; CDR3aa: CASSLRPASPYEQYF
abundance: .; j_gene: TRBJ1-4; v_gene: TRBV6-1; d_gene: .; CDR3nt: TGTGCCAGCATCGGGCGCGGGGAGGATGAAAAACTGTTTTTT; CDR3aa: CASIGRGEDEKLFF
abundance: .; j_gene: TRBJ2-7; v_gene: TRBV5-1; d_gene: .; CDR3nt: TGCGCCAGCAGCAGCCGGGAGTCCTCCTACGAGCAGTACTTC; CDR3aa: CASSSRESSYEQYF
abundance: once; j_gene: TRBJ2-1; v_gene: TRBV6-5; d_gene: TRBD2; CDR3nt: TGTGCCAGCAGTTACCCCTCTATAGCGGGAGGCAATGAGCAGTTCTTC; CDR3aa: CASSYPSIAGGNEQFF
abundance: .; j_gene: TRBJ2-3; v_gene: TRBV7-9; d_gene: TRBD2; CDR3nt: TGTGCCAGCATAAACGTACTAGCGGGGGGGCCAAGGGTCATGCAGTATTTT; CDR3aa: CASINVLAGGPRVMQYF
abundance: once; j_gene: TRBJ2-3; v_gene: TRBV5-1; d_gene: .; CDR3nt: TGCGCCAGCAGCCCCCCCGCAGATACGCAGTATTTT; CDR3aa: CASSPPADTQYF
abundance: .; j_gene: TRBJ2-5; v_gene: TRBV6-5; d_gene: .; CDR3nt: TGTGCCAGCAAAAAGGGGAGGACAGAGACCCAGTACTTC; CDR3aa: CASKKGRTETQYF
abundance: .; j_gene: TRBJ2-7; v_gene: TRBV4-1; d_gene: .; CDR3nt: TGCGCCAGCAGCCAAGATTGGCCCACGGGTTACGAGCAGTACTTC; CDR3aa: CASSQDWPTGYEQYF
abundance: .; j_gene: TRBJ2-3; v_gene: TRBV5-6; d_gene: TRBD1; CDR3nt: TGTGCCAGCAGCTTCTACTGGGGGACAGGGGGTAGGGGCACAGATACGCAGTATTTT; CDR3aa: CASSFYWGTGGRGTDTQYF
abundance: .; j_gene: TRBJ2-1; v_gene: TRBV11-3; d_gene: .; CDR3nt: TGTGCCAGCAGCTTAGATCTCGGTGAGCAGTTCTTC; CDR3aa: CASSLDLGEQFF
abundance: .; j_gene: TRBJ1-6; v_gene: TRBV5-1; d_gene: TRBD1; CDR3nt: TGCGCCAGCACAAAGACAGGGAGCTCCTATAATTCACCCCTCCACTTT; CDR3aa: CASTKTGSSYNSPLHF
abundance: .; j_gene: TRBJ2-6; v_gene: TRBV9; d_gene: TRBD1; CDR3nt: TGTGCCAGCAGCGTCGAGAGGGGGCGATCTGGGGCCAACGTCCTGACTTTC; CDR3aa: CASSVERGRSGANVLTF
abundance: .; j_gene: TRBJ1-2; v_gene: TRBV6-6; d_gene: TRBD1; CDR3nt: TGTGCCAGCACGTCGGGACAGGGCGGGCGAAGGGATGGCTACACCTTC; CDR3aa: CASTSGQGGRRDGYTF
abundance: few; j_gene: TRBJ1-3; v_gene: TRBV7-9; d_gene: TRBD1; CDR3nt: TGTGCCGGTATGACAGGGGACAAGCCTAGTGGAAACACCATATATTTT; CDR3aa: CAGMTGDKPSGNTIYF
abundance: .; j_gene: TRBJ2-1; v_gene: TRBV19; d_gene: .; CDR3nt: TGTGCCAGTAGTAGAAGCGGGTCGGCTAGCTCCTACAATGAGCAGTTCTTC; CDR3aa: CASSRSGSASSYNEQFF
abundance: .; j_gene: TRBJ2-3; v_gene: TRBV2; d_gene: .; CDR3nt: TGTGCCAGCAGCACAGAGGGGGTAGCCACAGATACGCAGTATTTT; CDR3aa: CASSTEGVATDTQYF
abundance: .; j_gene: TRBJ2-3; v_gene: TRBV7-9; d_gene: .; CDR3nt: TGTGCCAGCAGCTTTCGGGAGACTAGCACAGATACGCAGTATTTT; CDR3aa: CASSFRETSTDTQYF
abundance: .; j_gene: TRBJ1-1; v_gene: TRBV5-1; d_gene: .; CDR3nt: TGCGCCAGCAGCTTCCGTGGGGGGGGCACTGAAGCTTTCTTT; CDR3aa: CASSFRGGGTEAFF
abundance: .; j_gene: TRBJ2-7; v_gene: TRBV5-1; d_gene: TRBD1; CDR3nt: TGCGCCAGCAGCTTGGGTGGGACAGGGATCTACGAGCAGTACTTC; CDR3aa: CASSLGGTGIYEQYF